This T cell receptor beta chain was sequenced for a study of cytomegalovirus exposure and HLA in healthy donors. Findings and caveats of the study: For most TCR sequences rarity was the rule, although some public TCRs occurred in many donors.

Primers for the PCR totalled 60 Vbeta and 13 Jbeta. Assay used: immunoSEQ multiplex PCR; TCRdb lists only in-frame clones, some missing. This sample carries about 160,000 clones, nearly 80% of them seen once, and the ten largest clones take 8.5% to 10%. For this clone: Its specificity is not known.

The receptor was isolated from a man aged 18-30 years in good health and CMV-seropositive. Sequencing used PBMCs.

The chain's CDR3 is CASSQDTGGNYGYTF. Here the CDR3 DNA reads TGCGCCAGCAGCCAAGATACGGGGGGAAACTATGGCTACACCTTC. This sequence joins TRBV4-1 and TRBJ1-2; TRBD1 might be the D (5 bases). Germline CDR1 is MGHRA and CDR2 is YSYEKL. This CDR3 has 15 residues. Trimming left V 0 bases short and J 2 bases short, with 10 bases between.